This is a list of T cell receptor beta chains from one sample in a study of CD8+ T cells in alopecia areata. TCRdb's copy holds only in-frame clones and misses some; the assay was immunoSEQ multiplex PCR. The sample includes 150,000 or so clones, roughly 50% seen only once; the top ten take approximately 4.3%. Sequencing was performed on CD4+ T cells sorted from blood. The receptors stem from a human donor in good health. CDR3s include the opening cysteine and the closing phenylalanine or tryptophan. Each record gives: J gene, V gene, clone size, D gene, CDR3 DNA, CDR3 protein. The D gene is left open where the match is weak. Only part of the rows carry a size: once, few, many, or a class if the clone is expanded.

j_call: TRBJ2-5
v_call: TRBV27
clone_size: NA
d_call: TRBD2
cdr3_nt: TGTGCCAGCAGTCCGCGGGGACTAGCGGGACCCCTGGTGGCCCAGTACTTC
cdr3_aa: CASSPRGLAGPLVAQYF

j_call: TRBJ2-5
v_call: TRBV29-1
clone_size: NA
d_call: NA
cdr3_nt: TGCAGCGAGACAGAAACCCAAGAGACCCAGTACTTC
cdr3_aa: CSETETQETQYF

j_call: TRBJ2-5
v_call: TRBV19
clone_size: once
d_call: NA
cdr3_nt: TGTGCCAGTAGTAGTCAGGAGGGAGGTGGGCAAGAGACCCAGTACTTC
cdr3_aa: CASSSQEGGGQETQYF

j_call: TRBJ1-1
v_call: TRBV7-2
clone_size: NA
d_call: NA
cdr3_nt: TGTGCCAGCAGCAAACAAAGACGGATTTCTTTCTTT
cdr3_aa: CASSKQRRISFF

j_call: TRBJ2-5
v_call: TRBV5-1
clone_size: few
d_call: NA
cdr3_nt: TGCGCCAGCAGCTCACTACCGGGACAAAGACAAGAGACCCAGTACTTC
cdr3_aa: CASSSLPGQRQETQYF

j_call: TRBJ2-1
v_call: TRBV5-1
clone_size: NA
d_call: TRBD2
cdr3_nt: TGCGCCAGCAGCTTGGGACTAGCGGATTACAATGAGCAGTTCTTC
cdr3_aa: CASSLGLADYNEQFF

j_call: TRBJ2-5
v_call: TRBV27
clone_size: NA
d_call: NA
cdr3_nt: TGTGCCAGCAGTTTAACTCTGATACGAGAGACCCAGTACTTC
cdr3_aa: CASSLTLIRETQYF

j_call: TRBJ2-5
v_call: TRBV7-2
clone_size: NA
d_call: NA
cdr3_nt: TGTGCCAGCAGCTTTAGCGGAAAAGAGACCCAGTACTTC
cdr3_aa: CASSFSGKETQYF

j_call: TRBJ2-1
v_call: TRBV29-1
clone_size: NA
d_call: NA
cdr3_nt: TGCAGCGTTTGGGCTAGGGGAATAGGTCGCAATGAGCAGTTCTTC
cdr3_aa: CSVWARGIGRNEQFF

j_call: TRBJ1-5
v_call: TRBV30
clone_size: NA
d_call: TRBD1
cdr3_nt: TGTGCCTGCTCCCCCGACAGGGTAAATCAGCCCCAGCATTTT
cdr3_aa: CACSPDRVNQPQHF

j_call: TRBJ1-5
v_call: TRBV5-1
clone_size: few
d_call: NA
cdr3_nt: TGCGCCAGCAGCTTGGGTTATGATCAGCCCCAGCATTTT
cdr3_aa: CASSLGYDQPQHF

j_call: TRBJ2-5
v_call: TRBV2
clone_size: NA
d_call: TRBD2
cdr3_nt: TGTGCCAGCAGTGAAGCGCTTGGGCGGGAGCGAGGCGAGACCCAGTACTTC
cdr3_aa: CASSEALGRERGETQYF

j_call: TRBJ2-1
v_call: TRBV28
clone_size: NA
d_call: NA
cdr3_nt: TGTGCCAGCGGCAGCTCCTACAATGAGCAGTTCTTC
cdr3_aa: CASGSSYNEQFF

j_call: TRBJ2-7
v_call: TRBV5-4
clone_size: NA
d_call: NA
cdr3_nt: TGTGCCAGCAGCTTGGGGCGCTCCTACGAGCAGTACTTC
cdr3_aa: CASSLGRSYEQYF